This TCR beta chain was retrieved from a study of human T cells and chemical hapten exposure (dated by TCRdb to the early 2020s). Regarding the research as a whole: For sensitization, 2% DPC in acetone was applied to a 2 cm by 2 cm area of upper inner arm skin. Patients additionally received weekly therapeutic DPC doses to the scalp throughout the approximately 25-week study period. The mostly female patient cohort included alopecia areata with under or over 50% scalp involvement, alopecia totalis and alopecia universalis. Blood samples were taken from patients before sensitization (week 0) and at 2, 6 and about 24 weeks after DPC sensitization. Nearly 30 alopecia patients provided blood for TCR sequencing at one to four time points (pre-sensitization, 2, 6 and 24 weeks). The study tracked peripheral blood TCR repertoire changes in vivo during primary and secondary sensitization to the hapten diphenylcyclopropenone (DPC) in alopecia patients. Libraries were pooled for sequencing, and per-sample TCR yields varied mainly because of small differences in library volumes within the pool. Patch testing on the upper back used Finn chambers containing 0.01% DPC, with scoring done after 6 days according to International Contact Dermatitis Research Group standards. Study-level results and caveats: Repeated subsampling changed both the strength of the expansion versus patch-test correlation and the threshold at which the correlation became significant. Expanded TCRs formed significantly more large CDR3 similarity clusters than pre-sensitization or healthy control sets, consistent with antigen-driven responses. A positive correlation was found between the number of PT1 expanded TCRs and patch test score, with significance reached at thresholds 8, 16 and 32 but not 4. Because all patients had alopecia, a presumed autoimmune disease, the immune response of the patients might differ from that of healthy individuals. No change with DPC sensitization was found in the number of TCRs above 1 in 1000 frequency, and no evidence of global repertoire structure alterations was found.

In light of the paper, this sample's time point label describes: patch test 3, about 24 weeks after DPC sensitization. The sample's treatment or condition, from its label and the paper: therapeutic diphenylcyclopropenone sensitization with weekly scalp DPC. At each patch-test visit, blood was drawn before the patch test was applied. Patients were eligible if aged 18 to 70, diagnosed with alopecia and judged suitable for DPC therapy, and pregnant patients were excluded. Total RNA was extracted from unfractionated whole blood collected in Tempus Blood RNA tubes. This clonotype has only one observation. Its antigen remains undetermined. The sample holds no much larger clone one base away, and base qualities are not on file. Library method: RACE. TCRdb lists the instrument as NextSeq 500. Library preparation attached unique molecular identifiers to individual cDNA molecules for quantitative, reproducible TCR counting. From each blood RNA sample, both TCR alpha and TCR beta chains were sequenced. Per the source publication's procedure: A median of about 87,000 TCRs per sample was observed, with a range of about 23,224 to 690,600. The Decombinator software suite was used to annotate the V, J and CDR3 of the TCR reads. Every sample was subsampled to the same number of TCRs (28,000) for the PS versus PT1 abundance plots. TCRs were defined as expanded if absent before sensitization and observed at least eight times at the 2-week time point. TCRdb took the public reads, trimmed them with fastp at Q25, ran MiXCR for clone calling and kept in-frame beta chains. Entries that share a CDR3 protein sequence are merged under the most common genes and DNA. The authors' filters were not applied to this entry. The sample includes about 190,000 distinct CDR3 sequences, with about 25% observed a single time. Of the sample, 2.5% falls within the top ten clones.

Here the sequenced sample was whole blood, taken in connection with sensitization to the hapten diphenylcyclopropenone (DPC). This receptor was obtained from a woman between 35 and 50 years old with alopecia areata. Some clones in this sample may be carry-over from other donors' samples.

In nucleotide form, the sequence is TGTGCCAGCAGTTCCTCGTGGGAGAACACTGAAGCTTTCTTT. Translated, it gives CASSSSWENTEAFF. Here the chain combines TRBV6-5 and TRBJ1-1; the D gene assignment is ambiguous. Reading from cysteine to phenylalanine, the CDR3 counts 14 amino acids. Kept here is only the CDR3 DNA, which spans 42 bases and is read in frame from base 1. V and J are truncated by 4 bases and 1 base respectively, leaving an intervening sequence of 10 bases. Sequences MNHEY (CDR1) and SVGAGI (CDR2) are obtained from the germline V gene.